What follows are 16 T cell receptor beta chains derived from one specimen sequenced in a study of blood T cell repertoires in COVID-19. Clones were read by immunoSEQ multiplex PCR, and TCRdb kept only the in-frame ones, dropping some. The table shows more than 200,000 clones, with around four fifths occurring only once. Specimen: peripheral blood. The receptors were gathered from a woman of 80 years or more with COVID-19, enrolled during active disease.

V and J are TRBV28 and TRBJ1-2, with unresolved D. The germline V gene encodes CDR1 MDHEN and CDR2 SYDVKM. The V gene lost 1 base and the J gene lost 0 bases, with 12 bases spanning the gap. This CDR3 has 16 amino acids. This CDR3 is CASSLLEGRPNYGYTF. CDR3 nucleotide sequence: TGTGCCAGCAGTTTATTAGAAGGGAGACCTAACTATGGCTACACCTTC.

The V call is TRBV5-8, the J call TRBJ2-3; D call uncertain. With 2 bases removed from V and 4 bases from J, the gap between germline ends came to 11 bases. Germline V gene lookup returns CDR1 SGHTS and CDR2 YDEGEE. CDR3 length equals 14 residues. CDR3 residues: CASSFLFRPDTQYF. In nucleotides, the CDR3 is TGTGCCAGCAGCTTTTTGTTCCGTCCAGATACGCAGTATTTT.

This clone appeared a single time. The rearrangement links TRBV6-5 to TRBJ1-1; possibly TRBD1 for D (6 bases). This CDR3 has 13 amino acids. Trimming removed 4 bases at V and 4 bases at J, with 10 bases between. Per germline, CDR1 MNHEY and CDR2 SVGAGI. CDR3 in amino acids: CASSFDRSTEAFF. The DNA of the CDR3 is TGTGCCAGCAGTTTTGACAGGTCCACTGAAGCTTTCTTT.

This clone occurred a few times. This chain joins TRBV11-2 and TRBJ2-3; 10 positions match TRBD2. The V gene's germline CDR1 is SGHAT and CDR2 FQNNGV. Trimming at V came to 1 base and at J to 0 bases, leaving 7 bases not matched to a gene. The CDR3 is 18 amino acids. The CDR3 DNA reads TGTGCCAGCAGCTTAGGTTTCCTAGCGGGGGCTAGCACAGATACGCAGTATTTT. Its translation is CASSLGFLAGASTDTQYF.

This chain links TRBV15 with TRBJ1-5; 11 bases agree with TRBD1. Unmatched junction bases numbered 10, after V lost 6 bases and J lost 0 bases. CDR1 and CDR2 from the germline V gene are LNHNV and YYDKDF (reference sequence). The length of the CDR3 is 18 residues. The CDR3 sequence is CATRMGGQGVYSNQPQHF. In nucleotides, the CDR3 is TGTGCCACCAGAATGGGGGGACAGGGGGTTTATAGCAATCAGCCCCAGCATTTT.

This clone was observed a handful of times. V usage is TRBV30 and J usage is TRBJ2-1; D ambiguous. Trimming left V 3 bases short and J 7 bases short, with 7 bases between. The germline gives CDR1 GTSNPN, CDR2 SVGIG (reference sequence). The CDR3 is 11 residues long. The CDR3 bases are TGTGCCTGGAGAGCTCCGAATGAGCAGTTCTTC. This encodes CAWRAPNEQFF.

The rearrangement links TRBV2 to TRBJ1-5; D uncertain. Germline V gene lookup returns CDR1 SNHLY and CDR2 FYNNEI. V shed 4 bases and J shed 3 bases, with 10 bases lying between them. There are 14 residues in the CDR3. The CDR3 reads CASSGGKINQPQHF. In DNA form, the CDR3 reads TGTGCCAGCAGTGGAGGGAAGATCAATCAGCCCCAGCATTTT.

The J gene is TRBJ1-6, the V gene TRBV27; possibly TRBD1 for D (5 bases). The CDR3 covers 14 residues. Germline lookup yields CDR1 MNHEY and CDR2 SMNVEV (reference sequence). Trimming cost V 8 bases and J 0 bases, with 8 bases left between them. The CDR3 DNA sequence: TGTGCCAGCGGGGGGGGCTCCTATAATTCACCCCTCCACTTT. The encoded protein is CASGGGSYNSPLHF.

CDR3 nucleotide sequence: TGTGCCAGCAGCGCCACTAGCGGGGGCGTTTCCGAGCAGTACTTC. Amino acid sequence: CASSATSGGVSEQYF. The genes are TRBV9 and TRBJ2-7; 11 nucleotides match TRBD2. Germline V gene data show CDR1 as SGDLS and CDR2 as YYNGEE. The CDR3 is made up of 15 amino acids. The J segment lost 6 bases and the V segment lost 3 bases, leaving 8 bases of the junction unmatched.

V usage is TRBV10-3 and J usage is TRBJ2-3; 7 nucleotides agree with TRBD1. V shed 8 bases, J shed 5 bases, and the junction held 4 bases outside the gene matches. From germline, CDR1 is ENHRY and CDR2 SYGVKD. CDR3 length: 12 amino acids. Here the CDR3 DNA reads TGTGCCATCGGGCAGGGGGTAGATACGCAGTATTTT. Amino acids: CAIGQGVDTQYF.

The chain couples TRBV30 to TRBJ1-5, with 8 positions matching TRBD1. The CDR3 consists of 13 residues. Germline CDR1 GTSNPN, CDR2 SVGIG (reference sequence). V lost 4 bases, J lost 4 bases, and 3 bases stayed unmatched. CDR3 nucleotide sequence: TGTGCCTGGAAGGGACAGGAGAATCAGCCCCAGCATTTT. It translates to CAWKGQENQPQHF.

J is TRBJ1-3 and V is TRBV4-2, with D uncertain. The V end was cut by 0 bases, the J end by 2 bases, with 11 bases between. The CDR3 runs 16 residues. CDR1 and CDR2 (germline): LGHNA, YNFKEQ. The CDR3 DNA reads TGTGCCAGCAGCCAAGATCACTCGGGAACTGGAAACACCATATATTTT. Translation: CASSQDHSGTGNTIYF.

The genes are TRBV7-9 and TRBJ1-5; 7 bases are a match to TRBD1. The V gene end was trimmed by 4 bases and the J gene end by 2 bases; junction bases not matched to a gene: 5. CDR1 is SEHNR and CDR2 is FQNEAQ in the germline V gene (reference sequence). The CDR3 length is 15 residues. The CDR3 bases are TGTGCCAGCAGCTCGACCGACAGGGGCAATCAGCCCCAGCATTTT. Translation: CASSSTDRGNQPQHF.

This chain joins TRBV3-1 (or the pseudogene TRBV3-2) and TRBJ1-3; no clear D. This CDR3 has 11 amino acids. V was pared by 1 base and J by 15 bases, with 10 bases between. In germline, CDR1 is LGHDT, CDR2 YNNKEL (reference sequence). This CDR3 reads CASSQGPIEYF. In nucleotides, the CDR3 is TGTGCCAGCAGCCAAGGGCCCATCGAATATTTT.

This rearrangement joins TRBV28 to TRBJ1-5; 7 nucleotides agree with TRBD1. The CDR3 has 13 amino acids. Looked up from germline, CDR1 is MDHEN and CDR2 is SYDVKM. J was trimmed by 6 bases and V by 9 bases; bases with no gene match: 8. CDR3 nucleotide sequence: TGTGCCAGTGTGGGGACAGTTTTTCAGCCCCAGCATTTT. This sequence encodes CASVGTVFQPQHF. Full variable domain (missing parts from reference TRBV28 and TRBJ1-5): DVKVTQSSRYLVKRTGEKVFLECVQDMDHENMFWYRQDPGLGLRLIYFSYDVKMKEKGDIPEGYSVSREKKERFSLILESASTNQTSMYLCASVGTVFQPQHFGDGTRLSIL.

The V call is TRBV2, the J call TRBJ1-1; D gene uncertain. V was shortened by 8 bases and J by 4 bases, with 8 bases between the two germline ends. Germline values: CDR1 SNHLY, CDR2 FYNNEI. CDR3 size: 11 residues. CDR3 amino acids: CASARGTEAFF. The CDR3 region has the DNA TGTGCCAGCGCTAGAGGCACTGAAGCTTTCTTT. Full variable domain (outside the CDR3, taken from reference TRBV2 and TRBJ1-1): EPEVTQTPSHQVTQMGQEVILRCVPISNHLYFYWYRQILGQKVEFLVSFYNNEISEKSEIFDDQFSVERPDGSNFTLKIRSTKLEDSAMYFCASARGTEAFFGQGTRLTVV.